The clone carrying this TCR beta chain occurred a few times. The data belong to a study of CD8+ T cells in alopecia areata. Extraction and reverse transcription of RNA yielded cDNA as the sequencing template. Assay used: immunoSEQ multiplex PCR; TCRdb lists only in-frame clones, some missing. The repertoire consists of fewer than 150,000 clones, with less than 75% occurring once and the leading ten covering 30%. As to treatment: oral pan-JAK inhibitor, 5-10 mg twice daily. With V trimmed by 4 bases and J by 0 bases, 3 bases remained unmatched. This CDR3 is built from 15 residues. The V gene's germline CDR1 is GTSNPN and CDR2 SVGIG (reference sequence).

This material consisted of CD8+ T cells sorted from blood, taken at week 4, from a patient treated with tofacitinib. The rearrangement links TRBV30 to TRBJ2-3, with 11 bases lining up with TRBD2. The sequence came from a human donor with alopecia areata. The CDR3, as DNA: TGTGCCTGGACAATAGCGGGGGGGAGCACAGATACGCAGTATTTT. Protein product: CAWTIAGGSTDTQYF.